This T cell receptor beta chain was sequenced during a study of cytomegalovirus exposure and HLA in healthy donors. Across the study: Early released data comprised tens of millions of unique TCRs from HLA-typed donors. Study-level findings and limits: Differences between HLA loci emerged in a later analysis of TCR association rates, with DRB1 most and HLA-C fewest. Immune exposure information available was restricted to CMV serostatus.

This CDR3 has 13 residues. In germline, CDR1 is MNHEY, CDR2 SMNVEV (reference sequence). Trimming stripped 3 bases from V and 4 bases from J, with 9 bases between. 60 Vbeta and 13 Jbeta primers were used in PCR. TCRdb's table, derived via immunoSEQ multiplex PCR, lists solely in-frame clones and lacks some. The sample has fewer than 250,000 clones; around 81% are singletons. To note about this clone: Its target is not known.

Donors likely had unrecorded immune exposures despite being nominally healthy when sampled. What was sequenced was PBMCs. This clonotype originated in a woman aged 50 to 60 in good health and CMV-seropositive. The rearrangement links TRBV27 to TRBJ1-2; perhaps TRBD1 as D (6 bases). CDR3 nucleotide sequence: TGTGCCAGCAGTTTTACAGGGCTCTATGGCTACACCTTC. As protein: CASSFTGLYGYTF.